The 28 T cell receptor beta chains below all came from one sample that was sequenced in a study of metastatic and nonmetastatic thyroid tumors. TCRdb re-called the PCR reads via MiXCR. The sample contains around 64,000 clones, approximately 4.1% of which appear only once. Until they underwent thyroid surgery, no patient had received any treatment. Sequencing was carried out using blood. The source of these receptors is a female donor with papillary thyroid cancer or a benign thyroid nodule (not recorded which). Some clones in this sample may be carry-over from other donors' samples.

The chain combines TRBV10-3 with TRBJ2-2; possibly TRBD2 for D (5 bases). V was pared by 7 bases and J by 2 bases, with 11 bases between. The CDR3 length is 14 residues. CDR1 is ENHRY, CDR2 SYGVKD, per germline. The CDR3 bases are TGTGCCATCAAGTCAGCGGCTAACACCGGGGAGCTGTTTTTT. It yields the protein CAIKSAANTGELFF.

Of note for this clone: With a much larger clone just one base away, this may be a read error. The chain carries TRBV6-9 and TRBJ1-5; TRBD1 matches at 7 bases. The germline CDR1 and CDR2 sequences are MNHGY and SVAAGI. The CDR3 extends over 14 amino acids. The CDR3 nucleotides are TGTGCCAGCAGTTCGGGACAGAAGAATCAGCCCCGGCATTTT. This gives the protein CASSSGQKNQPRHF.

J is TRBJ2-1 and V is TRBV5-4, with D possibly being TRBD1 or TRBD2 (5 bases each). Trimming stripped 4 bases from V and 8 bases from J, with 13 bases between. The CDR3 length is 13 residues. Germline V CDR1 and CDR2: SGHNT, YYREEE (reference sequence). CDR3 loop: CASSRDLGDEQFF. The CDR3 nucleotides are TGTGCCAGCAGCCGGGACCTGGGGGATGAGCAGTTCTTC.

This clone was counted between two and nine times. V is TRBV6-1 and J is TRBJ1-5, with 8 positions matching TRBD1. CDR3 size: 16 residues. From germline, CDR1 is MNHNS and CDR2 SASEGT. After removal of 6 bases from V and 0 bases from J, the junction contained 7 bases not matched to a gene. CDR3 bases: TGTGCCAGCAGGGACAGGGTGGGAGATAGCAATCAGCCCCAGCATTTT. Protein product: CASRDRVGDSNQPQHF.

This clone was counted between two and nine times. This chain connects TRBV6-4 to TRBJ2-3; 9 nucleotides match TRBD1. The CDR3 consists of 15 residues. J was trimmed by 4 bases and V by 6 bases; bases with no gene match: 8. Germline lookup yields CDR1 MRHNA and CDR2 SNTAGT. CDR3 amino acids: CASSHQGQGSDTQYF. The DNA for the CDR3 is TGTGCCAGCAGCCATCAAGGACAGGGGTCAGATACGCAGTATTTT.

This clone was counted many times. The chain's CDR3 is CASSQQGFNQPQHF. For the CDR3, the DNA is TGTGCCAGCAGTCAACAGGGGTTCAACCAGCCCCAGCATTTT. The rearrangement links TRBV6-1 to TRBJ1-5, with 7 nucleotides matching TRBD1. The CDR3 consists of 14 residues. Trimming at V came to 5 bases and at J to 7 bases, leaving 8 bases not matched to a gene. Germline CDR1 reads MNHNS; CDR2 reads SASEGT.

There are many counts of this clone. This rearrangement joins TRBV6-1 to TRBJ2-7; maybe TRBD2 (5 bases). CDR1 MNHNS and CDR2 SASEGT come from the germline V gene. This CDR3 comprises 14 residues. V was cut by 5 bases and J by 3 bases, with 14 bases left in between. The CDR3 DNA sequence: TGTGCCAGCAGTCAGTCTCGAGGGCGCTACGAGCAGTACTTC. Translation gives CASSQSRGRYEQYF.

This clone came up many times. This rearrangement joins TRBV28 to TRBJ2-7; 7 bases match TRBD1. V shed 7 bases, J shed 6 bases, and the junction held 3 bases outside the gene matches. The CDR3 contains 11 residues. Germline CDR1 MDHEN, CDR2 SYDVKM. CDR3 nucleotide sequence: TGTGCCAGCAAACAGGGGTTCGAGCAGTACTTC. Protein: CASKQGFEQYF.

This clone occurred a few times. The gene calls are TRBV28 and TRBJ2-2; D gene ambiguous. The CDR3 runs to 16 residues. V shed 4 bases and J shed 4 bases, with 16 bases lying between them. The germline V gene encodes CDR1 MDHEN and CDR2 SYDVKM. The CDR3 reads CASSSYTDILTGELFF. The CDR3 DNA follows: TGTGCCAGCAGTTCCTACACCGATATACTCACCGGGGAGCTGTTTTTT.

The table lists this clone with a few counts. The chain joins TRBV19 to TRBJ1-4; D is unresolved. Trimming stripped 3 bases from V and 5 bases from J, with 4 bases between. Germline V gene lookup returns CDR1 LNHDA and CDR2 SQIVND (reference sequence). CDR3 length equals 12 residues. CDR3 nucleotide sequence: TGTGCCAGTAGTATCCAGAATGAAAAACTGTTTTTT. Translation: CASSIQNEKLFF.

This clone occurred a few times. This may arise from a read error, as a much more abundant clone is one base away. The chain employs TRBV30 and TRBJ2-7, with no clear D. Germline V lookup: CDR1 GTSNPN, CDR2 SVGIG (reference sequence). The length of the CDR3 is 14 residues. CDR3 residues: CAWRRRDLTYDQYF. The DNA of the CDR3 is TGTGCCTGGAGGCGCCGAGACCTCACCTACGATCAGTACTTC. The full variable domain, completed using reference TRBV30 and TRBJ2-7, is SQTIHQWPATLVQPVGSPLSLECTVEGTSNPNLYWYRQAAGRGLQLLFYSVGIGQISSEVPQNLSASRPQDRQFILSSKKLLLSDSGFYLCAWRRRDLTYDQYFGPGTRLTVT.

There are many counts of this clone. At one end, the junction sequence differs from germline, possibly due to a read error. The rearrangement joins TRBV7-9 to TRBJ1-2, with D possibly being TRBD1 (5 bases). CDR1 SEHNR and CDR2 FQNEAQ come from the germline V gene (reference sequence). The CDR3 totals 17 residues. CDR3 region: CASSSLTTVRSNFGYTF. CDR3 nucleotides: TGTGCCAGCAGCTCCCTTACGACAGTCCGTTCCAACTTTGGCTACACCTTC.

About this clone itself: A single base separates this from a much larger clone, so it may be a read error. The rearrangement joins TRBV28 to TRBJ2-7, with D perhaps TRBD2 (6 bases). This CDR3 spans 15 amino acids. V shed 3 bases and J shed 7 bases, with 19 bases lying between them. Germline V CDR1 and CDR2: MDHEN, SYDVKM. The CDR3 sequence: CASSFSESRDVEQYF. CDR3 DNA: TGTGCCAGCAGTTTTTCGGAGTCGCGGGACGTTGAGCAGTACTTC. Full variable domain (outside the CDR3, taken from reference TRBV28 and TRBJ2-7): DVKVTQSSRYLVKRTGEKVFLECVQDMDHENMFWYRQDPGLGLRLIYFSYDVKMKEKGDIPEGYSVSREKKERFSLILESASTNQTSMYLCASSFSESRDVEQYFGPGTRLTVT.

V is TRBV7-3 and J is TRBJ2-3, with 7 bases fitting TRBD2. This CDR3 is 16 amino acids long. Germline CDR1 reads SGHTA; CDR2 reads FQGTGA. Trimming removed 2 bases from V and 6 bases from J; junction bases left unmatched: 11. DNA of the CDR3: TGTGCCAGCAGCTTAGGCGGTGCTAGCGGTTCCGATACGCAGTATTTT. Its protein product is CASSLGGASGSDTQYF.

This clone was recorded many times. This chain links TRBV28 with TRBJ1-2; no clear D. Per the germline V gene, CDR1 is MDHEN and CDR2 is SYDVKM. The CDR3 is made up of 16 amino acids. V was trimmed by 3 bases and J by 0 bases, leaving 14 bases between them. CDR3 loop: CASSFRWGGSNYGYTF. The CDR3 nucleotides are TGTGCCAGCAGTTTCCGGTGGGGAGGCTCTAACTATGGCTACACCTTC.

This clone was counted ten times or more. This chain connects TRBV27 to TRBJ1-6; 11 nucleotides agree with TRBD1. The CDR3 length is 22 residues. Germline CDR1 reads MNHEY; CDR2 reads SMNVEV (reference sequence). V was clipped by 3 bases and J by 0 bases; unmatched bases: 16. CDR3 amino acids: CASSLWGLGDRGESSYNSPLHF. In DNA form, the CDR3 reads TGTGCCAGCAGTTTGTGGGGGTTGGGGGACAGGGGGGAGAGCTCCTATAATTCACCCCTCCACTTT.

A few counts support this clone. The rearrangement links TRBV6-2 or TRBV6-3 to TRBJ2-3, with 8 bases matching TRBD2. In germline, CDR1 is MNHEY, CDR2 SVGEGT. Germline trimming cut 6 bases from V and 2 bases from J; bases unmatched to any gene: 10. This CDR3 is built from 16 residues. CDR3 bases: TGTGCCAGCAGCCCCAGGGTAGCGGGACACACAGATACGCAGTATTTT. This translates into CASSPRVAGHTDTQYF.

This clone appeared many times. The CDR3 protein is CASSFLVTGVEQYF. The CDR3 region has the DNA TGTGCCAGCAGCTTCTTAGTTACAGGGGTCGAGCAGTACTTC. This chain uses TRBV5-5 with TRBJ2-7; 7 bases line up with TRBD1. This CDR3 region has 14 residues. V was clipped by 2 bases and J by 6 bases; unmatched bases: 8. Germline CDR1 and CDR2: SGHKS and YYEKEE (reference sequence).

This clone was found many times. This rearrangement joins TRBV19 to TRBJ2-7, with a weak D call TRBD2 (5 bases). CDR3 length: 15 residues. Germline loops: CDR1 LNHDA, CDR2 SQIVND (reference sequence). The germline V and J ends were trimmed by 2 bases and 0 bases, with 11 bases remaining between them. CDR3 region: CASSIIVGSSYEQYF. The CDR3 DNA follows: TGTGCCAGTAGTATAATAGTGGGGAGCTCCTACGAGCAGTACTTC.

The chain links TRBV2 to TRBJ2-2, with TRBD1 identical over 7 bases. The CDR3 runs to 13 residues. The junction had 1 base not matched to a gene; V was cut back by 7 bases and J by 2 bases. Per the germline V gene, CDR1 is SNHLY and CDR2 is FYNNEI. CDR3 sequence: CASKGANTGELFF. The DNA for the CDR3 is TGTGCCAGCAAGGGGGCAAACACCGGGGAGCTGTTTTTT.

This clone has a single count. Being one base from a much bigger clone, this may be a read error. The genes are TRBV5-1 and TRBJ1-1, with D hard to call. V was shortened by 10 bases and J by 0 bases, with 4 bases between the two germline ends. In germline, CDR1 is SGHRS, CDR2 YFSETQ. This CDR3 has 10 residues. The CDR3 loop reads CAALNTEAFF. For the CDR3, the DNA is TGCGCCGCCCTGAACACTGAAGCTTTCTTT. The whole variable domain, filled in from reference TRBV5-1 and TRBJ1-1, reads KAGVTQTPRYLIKTRGQQVTLSCSPISGHRSVSWYQQTPGQGLQFLFEYFSETQRNKGNFPGRFSGRQFSNSRSEMNVSTLELGDSALYLCAALNTEAFFGQGTRLTVV.

This clone came up many times. V usage is TRBV2 and J usage is TRBJ2-2; 7 bases are a match to TRBD1. Germline CDR1 is SNHLY and CDR2 is FYNNEI. CDR3 size: 11 residues. Losses at the gene ends were 7 bases for V and 15 bases for J; bases not matched to a gene: 8. The CDR3 bases are TGTGCCAGCACCCGACAGGGATCGATGTTTTTT. Protein product: CASTRQGSMFF.

This clone was recorded at least ten times. The V gene is TRBV20-1, the J gene TRBJ2-2, with 9 bases identical to TRBD2. With 0 bases clipped from V and 0 bases from J, the junction kept 8 bases outside the gene matches. The CDR3 is 18 residues long. CDR1 and CDR2 from the germline V gene are DFQATT and SNEGSKA (reference sequence). The CDR3 DNA sequence: TGCAGTGCTAGAGATTCTGGACTAGCGACTCCGAACACCGGGGAGCTGTTTTTT. Its translation is CSARDSGLATPNTGELFF.

In its sample, this clone was seen a few times. A much larger clone lies a single base off, so this may be a read error. Other nucleotide sequences in the sample specify the same CDR3. The DNA for the CDR3 is TGTGCCTGGAGTGTTATATCCACAGATACGCAGTATTTT. Translation: CAWSVISTDTQYF. J is TRBJ2-3 and V is TRBV30; D is undetermined. This CDR3 spans 13 amino acids. Looked up from germline, CDR1 is GTSNPN and CDR2 is SVGIG (reference sequence). Trimming took 0 bases from V and 2 from J, leaving 6 bases between them.

This clone was seen at least ten times. CDR3 protein: CASGEGHTFYGYTF. CDR3 coding DNA: TGTGCTAGTGGTGAAGGACACACTTTCTATGGCTACACCTTC. The chain couples TRBV12-5 to TRBJ1-2, with D perhaps matching TRBD1 (5 bases). Germline lookup yields CDR1 LGHNT and CDR2 FRNRAP. CDR3 length: 14 amino acids. Trimming shortened V by 5 bases and J by 4 bases, and 14 bases separated the two germline ends. The complete variable domain, with remaining parts taken from reference TRBV12-5 and TRBJ1-2, reads DARVTQTPRHKVTEMGQEVTMRCQPILGHNTVFWYRQTMMQGLELLAYFRNRAPLDDSGMPKDRFSAEMPDATLATLKIQPSEPRDSAVYFCASGEGHTFYGYTFGSGTRLTVV.

In its sample, this clone was seen many times. Other DNA sequences in this sample translate to the same CDR3. The chain uses TRBV20-1 and TRBJ2-3; a weak D match, TRBD1 (7 bases). The CDR3 runs 17 residues. CDR1 is DFQATT, CDR2 SNEGSKA, per germline (reference sequence). Between the trimmed V and J ends, which lost 2 bases and 4 bases, there was a span of 22 bases. In nucleotides, the CDR3 is TGCAGTGCTAGATCTGAGCGCCAGGGCAGGGGGGCAGATACGCAGTATTTT. This sequence encodes CSARSERQGRGADTQYF.

This clone was observed many times. CDR3 region: CASSQDPGQYYEQYF. CDR3 in DNA: TGCGCCAGCAGCCAAGATCCGGGACAGTACTACGAGCAGTACTTC. The chain employs TRBV4-1 and TRBJ2-7; the match to TRBD1 covers 7 bases. Germline V gives CDR1 MGHRA, CDR2 YSYEKL. CDR3 length: 15 residues. The trim removed 0 bases at V and 3 bases at J, leaving 5 bases unmatched.

This clone has a handful of counts. The V call is TRBV4-1, the J call TRBJ2-3; D is possibly TRBD2 (5 bases). V was clipped by 0 bases and J by 1 base, with 14 bases between them. Germline V gene data show CDR1 as MGHRA and CDR2 as YSYEKL. This CDR3 spans 17 amino acids. The CDR3 DNA reads as TGCGCCAGCAGCCAAGACTCGGGCCGGGGTGGCACAGATACGCAGTATTTT. It yields the protein CASSQDSGRGGTDTQYF.